The 28 T cell receptor beta chains below come from one sample, sequenced in a study of shared clonotypes between healthy human individuals. The repertoire was sequenced with immunoSEQ multiplex PCR; TCRdb's copy has only in-frame clones and lacks some. The data show approximately 1.5 million clones, 95% to 99% seen once. The sequenced sample was naive CD4+ T cells sorted from blood. Subset indicated: CD45RA+ positively selected. Receptor source: a young man in good health.

This clone has just one count. V is TRBV9 and J is TRBJ2-2, with TRBD1 identical over 8 bases. The CDR3 runs to 18 residues. J lost 3 bases, V lost 0 bases, and 10 bases had no gene match. CDR1 is SGDLS and CDR2 is YYNGEE in the germline V gene. The CDR3 loop is CASSVGVGQGAHTGELFF. The CDR3 nucleotides are TGTGCCAGCAGCGTAGGGGTTGGGCAGGGGGCCCACACCGGGGAGCTGTTTTTT.

The chain uses TRBV5-1 and TRBJ2-1; the match to TRBD2 covers 9 bases. The CDR3 has 15 amino acids. The V and J ends lost 1 base and 7 bases, in that order; junction bases with no gene match: 6. Germline V lookup: CDR1 SGHRS, CDR2 YFSETQ. The CDR3 sequence: CASSLLSGSGNEQFF. CDR3 DNA sequence: TGCGCCAGCAGCTTGCTTAGCGGGAGTGGAAATGAGCAGTTCTTC.

The J gene is TRBJ1-1, the V gene TRBV7-9; no clear D gene. V was clipped by 8 bases and J by 0 bases, with 13 bases between them. Germline values: CDR1 SEHNR, CDR2 FQNEAQ (reference sequence). This CDR3 spans 14 amino acids. The DNA for the CDR3 is TGTGCCAGCGATAGTCCGTGGTTGAACACTGAAGCTTTCTTT. Translating it yields CASDSPWLNTEAFF.

The chain uses TRBV28 and TRBJ2-2; possibly TRBD1 for D (5 bases). This CDR3 is built from 14 residues. Trimming left V 7 bases short and J 3 bases short, with 12 bases between. Germline V gene sequence: CDR1 MDHEN, CDR2 SYDVKM. CDR3 residues: CASIDSEYTGELFF. The CDR3 nucleotides are TGTGCCAGCATAGACAGTGAATACACCGGGGAGCTGTTTTTT.

The chain links TRBV28 to TRBJ2-2, with a tentative D call TRBD2 (5 bases). V shed 6 bases and J shed 0 bases, with 5 bases lying between them. This CDR3 contains 13 residues. Germline V CDR1 and CDR2: MDHEN, SYDVKM. CDR3 nucleotides: TGTGCCAGCAGCGGGACGAACACCGGGGAGCTGTTTTTT. It is translated as CASSGTNTGELFF.

As regards this clone: At the DNA level, this CDR3 is encoded by other sequences in the same sample as well. V is TRBV5-1 and J is TRBJ2-7, with TRBD2 as a possible D gene (5 bases). Deletions cut 0 bases from V and 2 bases from J, with 12 bases between. CDR3 size: 15 residues. Germline CDR1 SGHRS, CDR2 YFSETQ. The CDR3 is CASSLGLAGAYEQYF. CDR3 nucleotide sequence: TGCGCCAGCAGCTTGGGGCTAGCTGGCGCCTACGAGCAGTACTTC.

The chain carries TRBV29-1 and TRBJ1-5; 12 bases fit TRBD1. This CDR3 region has 14 residues. The ends lost 8 bases at V and 7 bases at J; junction bases unmatched: 9. CDR1 is SQVTM, CDR2 ANQGSEA, per germline. The DNA of the CDR3 is TGCAGCACCTGGGACAGGGGGCAAGGACAGCCCCAGCATTTT. This sequence encodes CSTWDRGQGQPQHF.

CDR3 DNA: TGTGCCAGCAGCATGACACTTTACAATGAGCAGTTCTTC. Its protein is CASSMTLYNEQFF. The rearrangement joins TRBV5-5 to TRBJ2-1; D gene ambiguous. The CDR3 is 13 amino acids. V lost 4 bases and J lost 4, with 9 bases in between. The germline V gene encodes CDR1 SGHKS and CDR2 YYEKEE (reference sequence).

The genes are TRBV2 and TRBJ1-1, with D perhaps matching TRBD1 (6 bases). Trimming left V 7 bases short and J 0 bases short, with 9 bases between. The CDR3 has 13 amino acids. Germline-derived CDR1 and CDR2 are SNHLY and FYNNEI. The CDR3 region is CASTDRLNTEAFF. The CDR3, as DNA: TGTGCCAGCACTGACAGGCTGAACACTGAAGCTTTCTTT.

The J gene is TRBJ2-7, the V gene TRBV28; D uncertain. Germline loops: CDR1 MDHEN, CDR2 SYDVKM. V gave up 3 bases and J gave up 1 base, with 13 bases separating them. CDR3 length: 15 residues. CDR3 sequence reads: CASSFAGARSYEQYF. The CDR3 nucleotides read TGTGCCAGCAGTTTTGCCGGCGCCCGTTCCTACGAGCAGTACTTC.

The rearrangement links TRBV11-2 to TRBJ2-1, with D maybe TRBD1 (5 bases). The CDR3 covers 14 residues. The germline V gene has CDR1 SGHAT and CDR2 FQNNGV. Trimming stripped 5 bases from V and 7 bases from J, with 15 bases between. The CDR3 nucleotides are TGTGCCAGCAGCCCAGGGTTACCGGGTAATGAGCAGTTCTTC. The encoded protein is CASSPGLPGNEQFF.

The J gene is TRBJ1-2, the V gene TRBV28, with D possibly matching TRBD1 (5 bases). Germline V gene sequence: CDR1 MDHEN, CDR2 SYDVKM. Trimming left V 8 bases short and J 5 bases short, with 15 bases between. This CDR3 has 13 amino acids. The CDR3 spells CASRDLSLYGYTF. CDR3 sequence (DNA): TGTGCCAGCCGGGACCTCAGCCTTTATGGCTACACCTTC.

The chain has TRBV9 and TRBJ2-5, with TRBD2 matching 13 bases. This CDR3 is 16 amino acids long. CDR1 is SGDLS and CDR2 is YYNGEE in the germline V gene. The V and J ends lost 2 bases and 4 bases, in that order; junction bases with no gene match: 5. Here the CDR3 DNA reads TGTGCCAGCAGCGTCGACGGACTAGCGGGAGTAGAGACCCAGTACTTC. Translation: CASSVDGLAGVETQYF. Together with reference TRBV9 and TRBJ2-5, the CDR3 gives the full variable domain: DSGVTQTPKHLITATGQRVTLRCSPRSGDLSVYWYQQSLDQGLQFLIQYYNGEERAKGNILERFSAQQFPDLHSELNLSSLELGDSALYFCASSVDGLAGVETQYFGPGTRLLVL.

The chain combines TRBV6-5 with TRBJ1-1; 7 positions match TRBD1. CDR1 is MNHEY, CDR2 SVGAGI, per germline. The CDR3 has 14 residues. V shed 5 bases, J shed 4 bases, and the junction held 7 bases outside the gene matches. The CDR3 DNA follows: TGTGCCAGCAGTGACAGGGATGGGATCACTGAAGCTTTCTTT. It specifies CASSDRDGITEAFF.

The gene calls are TRBV10-3 and TRBJ2-7; the D gene is possibly TRBD1 (6 bases). The CDR3 runs to 12 residues. The germline V and J ends were trimmed by 5 bases and 3 bases, with 8 bases remaining between them. Germline CDR1 ENHRY, CDR2 SYGVKD. The CDR3 spells CAISKDSYEQYF. The CDR3 nucleotides read TGTGCCATCAGTAAGGACAGCTACGAGCAGTACTTC.

This sequence joins TRBV5-6 and TRBJ2-3; maybe TRBD1 (5 bases). Germline V CDR1 and CDR2: SGHDT, YYEEEE. The ends were cut back, 5 bases at V and 4 bases at J, with 14 bases in the middle. There are 14 residues in the CDR3. The CDR3 bases are TGTGCCAGCAGGGGGCGGCAGGGCGCAGATACGCAGTATTTT. Its protein is CASRGRQGADTQYF.

V is TRBV7-6 and J is TRBJ2-1, with TRBD2 matching over 9 bases. The CDR3 totals 16 residues. The J segment lost 2 bases and the V segment lost 2 bases, leaving 4 bases of the junction unmatched. CDR1 and CDR2 from the germline V gene are SGHVS and FNYEAQ. The DNA of the CDR3 is TGTGCCAGCAGCTTACCAGCGGGAGGTCCCTACAATGAGCAGTTCTTC. Its protein is CASSLPAGGPYNEQFF.

V usage is TRBV30 and J usage is TRBJ1-3; D call uncertain. This CDR3 region has 13 residues. Trimming removed 0 bases at V and 0 bases at J, with 3 bases between. Germline assignment: CDR1 GTSNPN and CDR2 SVGIG (reference sequence). The CDR3 DNA follows: TGTGCCTGGAGTGTGATCTCTGGAAACACCATATATTTT. Translating gives CAWSVISGNTIYF.

This clone was seen once. This chain links TRBV10-3 with TRBJ1-5; D ambiguous. Germline-derived CDR1 and CDR2 are ENHRY and SYGVKD. The length of the CDR3 is 13 residues. V lost 6 bases, J lost 0 bases, and 6 bases lay in between. CDR3 nucleotide sequence: TGTGCCATCAGCGAAAATAGCAATCAGCCCCAGCATTTT. It encodes CAISENSNQPQHF.

Comments on this clone: A junction end diverges from the germline sequence, so it may reflect a read error. The rearrangement joins TRBV7-7 to TRBJ2-1, with 7 bases that match TRBD2. Germline CDR1 SSHAT, CDR2 FNYEAQ (reference sequence). This CDR3 comprises 16 residues. Here the CDR3 reads CASSLGSGDSYNEQFF. The DNA of the CDR3 is TGTGCTAGCAGCTTAGGAAGCGGGGACTCCTACAATGAGCAGTTCTTC.

The chain uses TRBV7-8 and TRBJ2-7, with TRBD1 identical over 8 bases. J lost 2 bases, V lost 6 bases, and 6 bases had no gene match. Germline values: CDR1 SGHVS, CDR2 FQNEAQ. The CDR3 extends over 14 amino acids. The CDR3 DNA reads as TGTGCCAGCAGAAAAGACAGGGGAACCTACGAGCAGTACTTC. It translates to CASRKDRGTYEQYF.

With respect to this clone: Other DNA sequences in this specimen translate into the identical CDR3. The chain combines TRBV27 with TRBJ1-2; 9 positions match TRBD1. CDR3 length equals 13 residues. The germline CDR1 and CDR2 sequences are MNHEY and SMNVEV (reference sequence). Trimming took 4 bases from V and 4 from J; bases not matched to a gene: 1. The CDR3 here is CASSWGQGYGYTF. In DNA form, the CDR3 reads TGTGCCAGCAGTTGGGGACAGGGCTATGGCTACACCTTC.

The rearrangement uses TRBV5-1 and TRBJ1-3; 7 bases agree with TRBD1. The CDR3 is 13 residues long. Trimming took 4 bases from V and 4 from J; bases not matched to a gene: 2. Germline CDR1 reads SGHRS; CDR2 reads YFSETQ. This chain's CDR3 is CASSTTGGNTIYF. The CDR3 nucleotides read TGCGCCAGCAGCACGACAGGGGGAAACACCATATATTTT.

The chain carries TRBV9 and TRBJ2-1; TRBD2 is a possible D gene (5 bases). The length of the CDR3 is 15 residues. The germline V gene encodes CDR1 SGDLS and CDR2 YYNGEE. Between the trimmed V and J ends, which lost 3 bases and 2 bases, there was a span of 12 bases. The CDR3 here is CASSELVSPYNEQFF. The CDR3 bases are TGTGCCAGCAGCGAACTAGTTTCTCCCTACAATGAGCAGTTCTTC.

As regards this clone: The identical CDR3 is also encoded by other nucleotide sequences in the sample. V and J are TRBV5-1 and TRBJ2-1; 9 positions match TRBD2. Germline V CDR1 and CDR2: SGHRS, YFSETQ. There are 15 residues in the CDR3. Unmatched junction bases numbered 1, after V lost 0 bases and J lost 3 bases. As DNA, the CDR3 is TGCGCCAGCAGCTTGGCTAGCGGGGTCTACAATGAGCAGTTCTTC. Its translation is CASSLASGVYNEQFF.

The rearrangement uses TRBV7-2 and TRBJ1-3, with D possibly being TRBD1 (5 bases). CDR1 and CDR2 (germline): SGHTA, FQGNSA. Trimming pared 3 bases from V and 1 base from J, leaving 22 bases between. The CDR3 has 19 residues. This CDR3 reads CASSFTPASGRVSGNTIYF. The CDR3 DNA is TGTGCCAGCAGCTTTACCCCAGCCTCGGGACGAGTATCTGGAAACACCATATATTTT.

This chain connects TRBV5-1 to TRBJ2-1, with 11 positions matching TRBD2. The CDR3 covers 16 residues. V was pared by 2 bases and J by 4 bases, with 5 bases of the junction left unmatched. Germline lookup yields CDR1 SGHRS and CDR2 YFSETQ. The chain's CDR3 is CASSFQLAGGYNEQFF. In DNA, the CDR3 is TGCGCCAGCAGCTTTCAGCTAGCGGGAGGTTACAATGAGCAGTTCTTC.

The chain employs TRBV9 and TRBJ2-1, with D possibly TRBD1 on 6 matching bases. The CDR3 is made up of 13 amino acids. Per the germline V gene, CDR1 is SGDLS and CDR2 is YYNGEE. Trimming took off 2 bases at V and 5 bases at J, with 8 bases between the two ends. CDR3 sequence reads: CASSVHRDNEQFF. As DNA, the CDR3 is TGTGCCAGCAGCGTCCACAGGGACAATGAGCAGTTCTTC.